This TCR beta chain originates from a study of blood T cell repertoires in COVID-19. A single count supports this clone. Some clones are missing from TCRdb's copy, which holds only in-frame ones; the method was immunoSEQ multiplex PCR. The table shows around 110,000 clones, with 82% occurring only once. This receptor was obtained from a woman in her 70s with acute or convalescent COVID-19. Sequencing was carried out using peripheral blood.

The CDR3 loop is CASSYGVNYGYTF. Here the CDR3 DNA reads TGTGCCAGCAGTTACGGAGTCAACTATGGCTACACCTTC. The chain employs TRBV6-2 or TRBV6-3 and TRBJ1-2; no firm D call. The germline V and J ends were trimmed by 2 bases and 2 bases, with 6 bases remaining between them. Germline V gene data show CDR1 as MNHEY and CDR2 as SVGEGT. The CDR3 runs 13 residues.